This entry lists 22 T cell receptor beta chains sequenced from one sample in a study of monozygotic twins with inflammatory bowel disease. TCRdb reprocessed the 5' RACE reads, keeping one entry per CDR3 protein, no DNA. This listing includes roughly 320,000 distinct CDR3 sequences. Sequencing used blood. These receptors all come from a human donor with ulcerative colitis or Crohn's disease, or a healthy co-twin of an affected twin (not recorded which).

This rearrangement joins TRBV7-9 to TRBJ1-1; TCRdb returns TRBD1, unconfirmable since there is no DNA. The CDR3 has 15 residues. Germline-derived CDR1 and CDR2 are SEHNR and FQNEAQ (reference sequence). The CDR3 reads CASSSPGGSNTEAFF.

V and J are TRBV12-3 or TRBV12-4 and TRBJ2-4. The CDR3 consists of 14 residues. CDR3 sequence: CASAEWAVKNIQYF.

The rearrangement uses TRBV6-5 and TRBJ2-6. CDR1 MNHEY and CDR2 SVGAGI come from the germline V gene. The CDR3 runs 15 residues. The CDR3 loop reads CASSYGAAGANVLTF.

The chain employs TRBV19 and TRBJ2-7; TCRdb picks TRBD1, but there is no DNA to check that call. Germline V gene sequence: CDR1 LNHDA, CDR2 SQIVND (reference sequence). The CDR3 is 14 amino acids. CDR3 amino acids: CASSIFGGRSQQYF.

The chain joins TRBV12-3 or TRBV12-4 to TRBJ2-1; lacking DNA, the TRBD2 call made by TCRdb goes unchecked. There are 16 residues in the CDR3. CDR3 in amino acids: CASSPTQRGDDNEQFF.

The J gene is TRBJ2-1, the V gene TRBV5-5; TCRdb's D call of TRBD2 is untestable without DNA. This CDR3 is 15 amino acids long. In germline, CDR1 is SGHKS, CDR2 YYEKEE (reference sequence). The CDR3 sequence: CASSGGLAGVNEQFF.

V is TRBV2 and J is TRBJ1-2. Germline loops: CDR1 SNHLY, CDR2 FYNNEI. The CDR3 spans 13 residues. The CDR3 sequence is CASSDGSNYGYTF.

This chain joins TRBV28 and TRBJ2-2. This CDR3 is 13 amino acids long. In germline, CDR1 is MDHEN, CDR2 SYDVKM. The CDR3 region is CASSLYNTGELFF. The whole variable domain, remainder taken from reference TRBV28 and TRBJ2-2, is DVKVTQSSRYLVKRTGEKVFLECVQDMDHENMFWYRQDPGLGLRLIYFSYDVKMKEKGDIPEGYSVSREKKERFSLILESASTNQTSMYLCASSLYNTGELFFGEGSRLTVL.

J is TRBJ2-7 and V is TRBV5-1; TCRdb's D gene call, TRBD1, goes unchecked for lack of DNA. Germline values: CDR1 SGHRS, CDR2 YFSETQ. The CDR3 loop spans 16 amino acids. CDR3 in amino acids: CASSGRKGQASYEQYF.

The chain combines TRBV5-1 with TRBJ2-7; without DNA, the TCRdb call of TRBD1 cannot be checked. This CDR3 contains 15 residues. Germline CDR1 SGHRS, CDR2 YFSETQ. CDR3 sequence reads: CASSYTGTSFYEQYF.

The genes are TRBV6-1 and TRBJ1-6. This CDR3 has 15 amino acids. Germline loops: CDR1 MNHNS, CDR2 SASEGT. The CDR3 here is CASSTGGADNSPLHF.

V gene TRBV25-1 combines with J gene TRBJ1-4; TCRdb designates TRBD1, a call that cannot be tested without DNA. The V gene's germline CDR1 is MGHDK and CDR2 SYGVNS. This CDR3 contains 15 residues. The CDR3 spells CASSDGQGVNRKLFF.

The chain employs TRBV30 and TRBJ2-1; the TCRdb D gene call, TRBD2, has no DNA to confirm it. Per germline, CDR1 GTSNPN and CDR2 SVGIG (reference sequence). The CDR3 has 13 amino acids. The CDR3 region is CAWSVGPKDEQFF.

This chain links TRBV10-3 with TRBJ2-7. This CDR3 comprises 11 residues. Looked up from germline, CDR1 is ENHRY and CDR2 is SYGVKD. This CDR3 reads CAISGTYEQYF.

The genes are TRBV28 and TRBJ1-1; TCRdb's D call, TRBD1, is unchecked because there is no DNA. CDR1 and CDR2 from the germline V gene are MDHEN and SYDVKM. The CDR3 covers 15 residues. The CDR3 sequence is CASSSEGVGNTEAFF.

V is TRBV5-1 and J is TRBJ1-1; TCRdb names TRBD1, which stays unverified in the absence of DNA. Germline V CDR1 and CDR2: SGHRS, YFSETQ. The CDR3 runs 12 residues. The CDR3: CASSYGQGEAFF.

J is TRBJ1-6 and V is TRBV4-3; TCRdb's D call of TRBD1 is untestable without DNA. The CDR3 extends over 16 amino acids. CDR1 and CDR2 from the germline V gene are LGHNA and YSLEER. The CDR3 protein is CASSQRRGQGESPLHF.

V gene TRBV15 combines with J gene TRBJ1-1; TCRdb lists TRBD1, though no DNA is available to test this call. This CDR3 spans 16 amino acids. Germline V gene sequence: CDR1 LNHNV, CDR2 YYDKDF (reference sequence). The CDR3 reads CATSRDPGAPNTEAFF.

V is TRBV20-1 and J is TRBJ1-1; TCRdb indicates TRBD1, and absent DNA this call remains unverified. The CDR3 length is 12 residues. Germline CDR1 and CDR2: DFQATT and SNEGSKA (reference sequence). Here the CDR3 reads CSARQGGTEAFF.

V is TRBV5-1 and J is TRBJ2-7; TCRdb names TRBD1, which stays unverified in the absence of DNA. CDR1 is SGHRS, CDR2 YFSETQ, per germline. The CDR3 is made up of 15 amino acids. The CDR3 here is CASSSYGTSSYEQYF.

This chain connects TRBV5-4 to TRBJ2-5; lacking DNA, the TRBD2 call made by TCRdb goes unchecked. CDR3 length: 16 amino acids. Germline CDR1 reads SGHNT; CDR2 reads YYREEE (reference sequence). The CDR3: CASSFATSGRQETQYF.

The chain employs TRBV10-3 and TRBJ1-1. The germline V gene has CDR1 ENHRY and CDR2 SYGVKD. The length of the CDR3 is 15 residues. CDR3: CAISDQGGMNTEAFF.